This TCR beta chain was captured in a study of blood T cell repertoires in COVID-19. Per the original methods: Amplifying reference gene primers gave estimates of nucleated cell counts. TCRdb's table, derived via immunoSEQ multiplex PCR, lists solely in-frame clones and lacks some. The DNA gave D and trimming, while V, J and clone size come from that table. The sample comprises 200,000 to 250,000 clones, roughly 83% of which are singletons, and roughly 12% rests with the top ten. This clone was observed a few times. The clonotype was recovered from a man older than 75 with acute or convalescent COVID-19. Sequencing input: peripheral blood.

In DNA form, the CDR3 reads TGTGCCAGTACCCTGACAGGCCCGATTCAGCCCCAGCATTTT. Amino acid sequence: CASTLTGPIQPQHF. This chain joins TRBV19 and TRBJ1-5, with TRBD1 as a possible D gene (6 bases). The CDR3 runs to 14 residues. Germline CDR1 reads LNHDA; CDR2 reads SQIVND (reference sequence). V lost 7 bases and J 6 bases, leaving 16 bases between the germline ends.